The present entry profiles one T cell receptor beta chain with its context. The sample is drawn from a study of blood T cell repertoires in COVID-19. The overall study: Sites in the United States, Italy and Spain provided acute and convalescent COVID-19 samples. From T cells, B-cell-depleted T cells, or PBMCs came the material, which was cDNA or gDNA.

V was pared by 6 bases and J by 8 bases, with 14 bases between. The germline V gene has CDR1 MNHEY and CDR2 SVGAGI. This CDR3 region has 13 residues. Per the original data handling: Reference gene primer amplification gave estimated nucleated cell counts. The method was immunoSEQ multiplex PCR; TCRdb's version includes in-frame clones alone and lacks a portion of them. Clone size and the V and J calls come from that table; the DNA yielded D and trimming. The sample contains roughly 100,000 clones, around four fifths of which appear only once. J is TRBJ2-1 and V is TRBV6-5; weak D call: TRBD1 (5 bases). Sequenced: peripheral blood. The sequence derives from a man aged 55-75 years with acute or convalescent COVID-19. The CDR3: CASRNRLAYEQFF. For the CDR3, the DNA is TGTGCCAGCAGAAACAGGTTAGCTTATGAGCAGTTCTTC.